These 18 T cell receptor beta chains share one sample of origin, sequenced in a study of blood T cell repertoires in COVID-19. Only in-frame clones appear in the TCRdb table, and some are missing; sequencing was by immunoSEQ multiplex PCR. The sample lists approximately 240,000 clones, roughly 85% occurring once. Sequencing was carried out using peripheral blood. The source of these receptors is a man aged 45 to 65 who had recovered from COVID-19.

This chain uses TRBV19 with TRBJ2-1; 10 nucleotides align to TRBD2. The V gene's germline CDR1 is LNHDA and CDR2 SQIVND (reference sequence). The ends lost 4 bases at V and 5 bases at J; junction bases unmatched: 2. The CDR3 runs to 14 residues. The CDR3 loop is CASSRTSGNNEQFF. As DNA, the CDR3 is TGTGCCAGTAGTAGGACTAGCGGCAACAATGAGCAGTTCTTC.

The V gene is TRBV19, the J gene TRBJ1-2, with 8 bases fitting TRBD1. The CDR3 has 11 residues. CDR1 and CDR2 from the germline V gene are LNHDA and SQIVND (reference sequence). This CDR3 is CATGVVYGYTF. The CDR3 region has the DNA TGTGCGACAGGGGTGGTCTATGGCTACACCTTC.

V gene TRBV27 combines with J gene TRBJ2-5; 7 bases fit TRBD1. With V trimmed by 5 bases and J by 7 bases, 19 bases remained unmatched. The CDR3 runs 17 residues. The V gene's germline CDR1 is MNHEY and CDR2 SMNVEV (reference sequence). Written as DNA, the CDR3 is TGTGCCAGCAGTCCCTCCCTCCGGGACAGATTTTCGACGACCCAGTACTTC. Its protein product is CASSPSLRDRFSTTQYF.

The CDR3: CATSREATSGYSYNEQFF. The CDR3 nucleotides read TGTGCCACCAGCAGAGAGGCGACTAGCGGTTACTCCTACAATGAGCAGTTCTTC. The V and J genes are TRBV15 and TRBJ2-1, with 9 bases aligning to TRBD2. This CDR3 region has 18 residues. Germline-derived CDR1 and CDR2 are LNHNV and YYDKDF (reference sequence). V trimming: 0 bases; J trimming: 0 bases; junction bases outside the gene matches: 6.

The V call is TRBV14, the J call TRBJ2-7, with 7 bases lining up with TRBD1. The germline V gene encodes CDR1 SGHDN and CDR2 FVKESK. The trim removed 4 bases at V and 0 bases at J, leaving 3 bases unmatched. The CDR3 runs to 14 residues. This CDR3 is CASSPGQFSYEQYF. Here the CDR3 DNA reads TGTGCCAGCAGCCCGGGACAGTTCTCCTACGAGCAGTACTTC.

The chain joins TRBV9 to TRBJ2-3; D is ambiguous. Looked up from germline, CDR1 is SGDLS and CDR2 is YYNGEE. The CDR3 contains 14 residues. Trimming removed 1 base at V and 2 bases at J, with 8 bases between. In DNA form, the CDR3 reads TGTGCCAGCAGCGTATCCCCAATCACAGATACGCAGTATTTT. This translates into CASSVSPITDTQYF. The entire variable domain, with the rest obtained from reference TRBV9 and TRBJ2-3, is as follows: DSGVTQTPKHLITATGQRVTLRCSPRSGDLSVYWYQQSLDQGLQFLIQYYNGEERAKGNILERFSAQQFPDLHSELNLSSLELGDSALYFCASSVSPITDTQYFGPGTRLTVL.

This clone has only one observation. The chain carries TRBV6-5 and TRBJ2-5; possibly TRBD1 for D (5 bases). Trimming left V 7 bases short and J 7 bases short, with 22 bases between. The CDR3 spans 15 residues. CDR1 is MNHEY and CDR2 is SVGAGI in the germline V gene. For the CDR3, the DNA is TGTGCCAGCACCAACCTGGTGGGGCCTAGGGGGACCCAGTACTTC. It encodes CASTNLVGPRGTQYF.

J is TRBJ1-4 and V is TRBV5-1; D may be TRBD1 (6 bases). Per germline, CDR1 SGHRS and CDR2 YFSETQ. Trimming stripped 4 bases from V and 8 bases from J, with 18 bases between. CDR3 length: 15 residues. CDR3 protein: CASSVSGQVGEKLFF. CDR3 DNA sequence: TGCGCCAGCAGCGTCTCGGGACAAGTAGGAGAAAAACTGTTTTTT.

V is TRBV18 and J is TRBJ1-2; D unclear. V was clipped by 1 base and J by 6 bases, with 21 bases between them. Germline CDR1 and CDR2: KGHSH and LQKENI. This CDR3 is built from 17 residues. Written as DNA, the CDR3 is TGTGCCAGCTCACCACGCCCGGGGTTCGAAAGGGTGGATGGCTACACCTTC. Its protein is CASSPRPGFERVDGYTF.

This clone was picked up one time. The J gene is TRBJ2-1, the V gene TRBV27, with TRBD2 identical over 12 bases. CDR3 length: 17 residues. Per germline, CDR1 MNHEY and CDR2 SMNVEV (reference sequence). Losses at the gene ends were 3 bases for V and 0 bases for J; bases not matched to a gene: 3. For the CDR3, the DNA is TGTGCCAGCAGTTTGGGACTAGCGGGCTCCTCCTACAATGAGCAGTTCTTC. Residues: CASSLGLAGSSYNEQFF.

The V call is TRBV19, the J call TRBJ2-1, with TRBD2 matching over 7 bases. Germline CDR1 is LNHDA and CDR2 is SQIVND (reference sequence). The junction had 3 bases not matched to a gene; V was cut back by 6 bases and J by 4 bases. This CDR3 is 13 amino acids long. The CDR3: CASSASGYNEQFF. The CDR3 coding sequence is TGTGCCAGTAGCGCTAGCGGTTACAATGAGCAGTTCTTC.

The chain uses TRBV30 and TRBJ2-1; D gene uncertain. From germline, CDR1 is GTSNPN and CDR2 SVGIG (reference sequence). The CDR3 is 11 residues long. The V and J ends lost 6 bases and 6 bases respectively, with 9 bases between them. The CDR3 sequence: CACQYTNEQFF. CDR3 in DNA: TGTGCCTGCCAATACACCAATGAGCAGTTCTTC.

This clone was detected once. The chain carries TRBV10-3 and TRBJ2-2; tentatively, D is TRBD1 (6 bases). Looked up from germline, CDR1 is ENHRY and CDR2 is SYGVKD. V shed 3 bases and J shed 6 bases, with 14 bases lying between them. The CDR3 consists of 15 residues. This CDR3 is CAISERQAIPGELFF. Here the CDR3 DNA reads TGTGCCATCAGTGAAAGACAGGCTATCCCCGGGGAGCTGTTTTTT.

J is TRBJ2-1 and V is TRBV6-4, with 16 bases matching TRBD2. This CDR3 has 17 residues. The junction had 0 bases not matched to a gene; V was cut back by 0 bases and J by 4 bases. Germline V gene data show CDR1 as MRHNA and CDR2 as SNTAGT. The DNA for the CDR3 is TGTGCCAGCAGTGACTCGGGACTAGCGGGAGGGTACAATGAGCAGTTCTTC. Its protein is CASSDSGLAGGYNEQFF.

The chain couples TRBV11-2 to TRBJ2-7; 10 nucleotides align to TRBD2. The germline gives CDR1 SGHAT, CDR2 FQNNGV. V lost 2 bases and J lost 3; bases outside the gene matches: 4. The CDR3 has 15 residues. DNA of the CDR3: TGTGCCAGCAGCTTAAAACTAGCGGGATTCTACGAGCAGTACTTC. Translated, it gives CASSLKLAGFYEQYF.

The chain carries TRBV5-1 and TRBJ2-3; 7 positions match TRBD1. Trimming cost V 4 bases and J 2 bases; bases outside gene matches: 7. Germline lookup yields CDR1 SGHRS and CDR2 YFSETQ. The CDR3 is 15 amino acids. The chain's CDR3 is CASSRGGFNTDTQYF. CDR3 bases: TGCGCCAGCAGCCGAGGGGGCTTCAACACAGATACGCAGTATTTT.

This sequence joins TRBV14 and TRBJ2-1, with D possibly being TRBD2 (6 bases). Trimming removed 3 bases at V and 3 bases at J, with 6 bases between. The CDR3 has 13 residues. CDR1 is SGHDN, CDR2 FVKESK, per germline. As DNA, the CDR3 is TGTGCCAGCAGCCAGGACTACTACAATGAGCAGTTCTTC. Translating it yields CASSQDYYNEQFF.

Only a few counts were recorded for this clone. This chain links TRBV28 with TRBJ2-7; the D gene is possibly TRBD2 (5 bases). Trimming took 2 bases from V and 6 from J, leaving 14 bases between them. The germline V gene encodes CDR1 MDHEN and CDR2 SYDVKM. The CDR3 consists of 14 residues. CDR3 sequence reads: CASSLHAEGSEQYF. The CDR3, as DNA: TGTGCCAGCAGTTTACACGCAGAGGGCAGCGAGCAGTACTTC.